Below, 22 T cell receptor beta chains from the same sample are listed, as sequenced in a study of naive and memory T cell subsets. An equimolar mix of two oligonucleotides served as the beta constant-region primer for TRBC1 and TRBC2. TCRdb fed the UMI-ligation and nested PCR reads into MiXCR, producing one record per CDR3 protein. The data contain tens of thousands of distinct CDR3 sequences, roughly 14% of them singletons. The specimen was central memory CD4+ T cells from blood. These receptor sequences come from a human donor in good health.

This clonotype was observed a few times. This sequence joins TRBV7-2 and TRBJ2-1, with TRBD2 identical over 10 bases. Trimming at V came to 6 bases and at J to 9 bases, leaving 8 bases not matched to a gene. The CDR3 length is 14 residues. CDR1 is SGHTA and CDR2 is FQGNSA in the germline V gene. For the CDR3, the DNA is TGTGCCAGCAGACCCGGGACTAGCGTTGCTGAGCAGTTCTTC. This gives the protein CASRPGTSVAEQFF.

Many counts were recorded for this clonotype. V usage is TRBV27 and J usage is TRBJ2-6; D not certain. The CDR3 extends over 17 amino acids. Germline CDR1 and CDR2: MNHEY and SMNVEV (reference sequence). The V end was cut by 3 bases, the J end by 0 bases, with 12 bases between. This CDR3 is CASSFLRSISGANVLTF. The CDR3 nucleotides are TGTGCCAGCAGTTTCCTCCGGTCCATCTCTGGGGCCAACGTCCTGACTTTC.

A few counts support this clonotype. The chain employs TRBV5-1 and TRBJ1-6; 11 bases are a match to TRBD1. The CDR3 extends over 16 amino acids. In germline, CDR1 is SGHRS, CDR2 YFSETQ. V lost 5 bases to trimming and J lost 9 bases; unmatched junction nucleotides: 10. CDR3 residues: CASSLGQGAATSPLHF. CDR3 DNA sequence: TGCGCCAGCAGTCTAGGACAGGGGGCGGCTACTTCACCCCTCCACTTT.

The rearrangement links TRBV7-9 to TRBJ1-4, with unresolved D. CDR1 SEHNR and CDR2 FQNEAQ come from the germline V gene (reference sequence). The CDR3 extends over 13 amino acids. V lost 0 bases to trimming and J lost 7 bases, with 6 bases between them. CDR3 sequence reads: CASSLATGEKLFF. As DNA, the CDR3 is TGTGCCAGCAGCTTAGCTACCGGTGAAAAACTGTTTTTT.

The chain couples TRBV7-9 to TRBJ2-7; 13 nucleotides align to TRBD2. Trimming removed 5 bases from V and 0 bases from J; junction bases left unmatched: 13. The V gene's germline CDR1 is SEHNR and CDR2 FQNEAQ (reference sequence). The CDR3 totals 19 residues. Written as DNA, the CDR3 is TGTGCCAGCAGCCTGAAAGCCGGGACTAGCGGGATCTTCTCCTACGAGCAGTACTTC. Amino acids: CASSLKAGTSGIFSYEQYF.

CDR3 nucleotide sequence: TGTGCCAGCAGTTACCGTAATGGCTACACCTTC. Its translation is CASSYRNGYTF. This chain joins TRBV6-5 and TRBJ1-2; unclear D gene. Looked up from germline, CDR1 is MNHEY and CDR2 is SVGAGI. CDR3 length equals 11 residues. With 2 bases removed from V and 6 bases from J, the gap between germline ends came to 4 bases.

The chain has TRBV7-2 and TRBJ2-3; D perhaps matches TRBD2 (5 bases). The germline V gene encodes CDR1 SGHTA and CDR2 FQGNSA. V was pared by 4 bases and J by 3 bases, with 14 bases between. The CDR3 loop spans 15 amino acids. The CDR3 is CASSWQEGGTDTQYF. CDR3 DNA: TGTGCCAGCAGCTGGCAAGAGGGTGGGACAGATACGCAGTATTTT.

This clonotype was counted a few times. The genes are TRBV6-5 and TRBJ2-2; 11 bases map to TRBD2. Germline CDR1 MNHEY, CDR2 SVGAGI. Trimming cost V 8 bases and J 5 bases; bases outside gene matches: 4. This CDR3 spans 14 amino acids. CDR3 residues: CASHTSGSTGELFF. The CDR3 DNA follows: TGTGCCAGCCACACTAGCGGGAGTACCGGGGAGCTGTTTTTT.

This clonotype was seen more than once but under ten times. This chain joins TRBV28 and TRBJ1-1; a possible D gene is TRBD1 (5 bases). This CDR3 has 12 amino acids. Germline V CDR1 and CDR2: MDHEN, SYDVKM. V lost 1 base and J 11 bases, leaving 11 bases between the germline ends. The CDR3 sequence: CASSLSPRGAFF. For the CDR3, the DNA is TGTGCCAGCAGTTTATCCCCCCGGGGGGCTTTCTTT.

V is TRBV6-5 and J is TRBJ2-5, with TRBD1 identical over 10 bases. Germline V gene sequence: CDR1 MNHEY, CDR2 SVGAGI. The trim removed 2 bases at V and 9 bases at J, leaving 3 bases unmatched. This CDR3 has 13 residues. The CDR3 sequence: CASSYGGQGAQYF. Here the CDR3 DNA reads TGTGCCAGCAGTTACGGCGGACAGGGGGCCCAGTACTTC.

The chain links TRBV4-3 to TRBJ2-5; 8 positions match TRBD1. V lost 2 bases, J lost 2 bases, and 13 bases stayed unmatched. The germline V gene has CDR1 LGHNA and CDR2 YSLEER. The CDR3 consists of 18 residues. This chain's CDR3 is CASSQRYGDRGNQETQYF. CDR3 sequence (DNA): TGCGCCAGCAGCCAAAGATACGGAGACAGGGGTAATCAAGAGACCCAGTACTTC.

This clonotype was seen repeatedly, ten times or more. The V call is TRBV7-2, the J call TRBJ1-3, with a tentative D call TRBD1 (5 bases). From germline, CDR1 is SGHTA and CDR2 FQGNSA. V was cut by 2 bases and J by 8 bases, with 13 bases left in between. The CDR3 has 14 amino acids. The CDR3 DNA follows: TGTGCCAGCAGCTTATGGGGAGGGGTGGACACCATATATTTT. Its protein product is CASSLWGGVDTIYF.

The table lists this clonotype with a few counts. This chain links TRBV3-1 with TRBJ2-1; 9 bases are a match to TRBD2. This CDR3 contains 15 residues. CDR1 is LGHDT, CDR2 YNNKEL, per germline (reference sequence). After removal of 6 bases from V and 7 bases from J, the junction contained 10 bases not matched to a gene. The CDR3 sequence is CASSTIRLAGNEQFF. In DNA form, the CDR3 reads TGTGCCAGCAGTACTATCCGTCTAGCGGGGAATGAGCAGTTCTTC.

The rearrangement uses TRBV5-1 and TRBJ2-3; D is possibly TRBD1 (5 bases). Looked up from germline, CDR1 is SGHRS and CDR2 is YFSETQ. This CDR3 region has 15 residues. Trimming removed 4 bases at V and 4 bases at J, with 16 bases between. DNA for the CDR3: TGCGCCAGCAGCCCCCGTGGGGCCCAGGCAGATACGCAGTATTTT. Its translation is CASSPRGAQADTQYF.

This clonotype was observed many times. The chain carries TRBV3-1 and TRBJ1-5; 7 bases agree with TRBD1. Germline values: CDR1 LGHDT, CDR2 YNNKEL (reference sequence). The CDR3 is 13 residues long. V lost 0 bases, J lost 9 bases, and 2 bases stayed unmatched. The CDR3 DNA reads as TGTGCCAGCAGCCAAGAATACAGGGGGCCCCAGCATTTT. Protein sequence: CASSQEYRGPQHF.

The V call is TRBV9, the J call TRBJ2-5; D remains unclear. CDR1 SGDLS and CDR2 YYNGEE come from the germline V gene. V was clipped by 2 bases and J by 4 bases, with 15 bases between them. CDR3 size: 15 residues. The CDR3 loop reads CASSVGPSKAETQYF. The CDR3 DNA reads TGTGCCAGCAGCGTCGGGCCCTCAAAGGCAGAGACCCAGTACTTC.

This clonotype was seen at least ten times. The CDR3 is CAISNFGQGAYEQYF. Here the CDR3 DNA reads TGTGCCATCAGCAACTTTGGACAGGGGGCCTACGAGCAGTACTTC. This chain links TRBV10-3 with TRBJ2-7; 10 bases align to TRBD1. The germline gives CDR1 ENHRY, CDR2 SYGVKD. The CDR3 runs 15 residues. V dropped 6 bases and J dropped 2; count of bases not matched to a gene: 7.

This clonotype occurred a few times. The gene calls are TRBV19 and TRBJ1-1; D unresolved. Trimming took off 5 bases at V and 4 bases at J, with 8 bases between the two ends. This CDR3 comprises 12 residues. Germline assignment: CDR1 LNHDA and CDR2 SQIVND (reference sequence). CDR3 nucleotide sequence: TGTGCCAGTAGTTTCGGACGCACTGAAGCTTTCTTT. Translating it yields CASSFGRTEAFF.

A few counts support this clonotype. V is TRBV20-1 and J is TRBJ1-2; D not certain. V dropped 3 bases and J dropped 4 bases, with 15 bases sitting between them. Germline V gene data show CDR1 as DFQATT and CDR2 as SNEGSKA (reference sequence). CDR3 length equals 14 residues. The CDR3 DNA is TGCAGTGCTAGTCCTGGTCGGGCAGGCTATGGCTACACCTTC. It translates to CSASPGRAGYGYTF.

At least ten counts were recorded for this clonotype. The chain joins TRBV7-2 to TRBJ2-3, with 10 bases lining up with TRBD2. Trimming took 5 bases from V and 2 from J; bases not matched to a gene: 4. The CDR3 is made up of 15 amino acids. Germline CDR1 SGHTA, CDR2 FQGNSA. CDR3 coding DNA: TGTGCCAGCAGCCCGACTAGCGGGCACACAGATACGCAGTATTTT. It specifies CASSPTSGHTDTQYF.

This clonotype showed up just a few times. V and J are TRBV24-1 and TRBJ1-5, with 8 bases lining up with TRBD1. Per the germline V gene, CDR1 is KGHDR and CDR2 is SFDVKD. The CDR3 covers 16 residues. Trimming removed 4 bases from V and 2 bases from J; junction bases left unmatched: 6. The CDR3 is CATSEHTGGGNQPQHF. Written as DNA, the CDR3 is TGTGCCACCAGTGAGCACACAGGGGGAGGCAATCAGCCCCAGCATTTT.

Only a few counts were recorded for this clonotype. CDR3 protein: CSVVRDNQETQYF. The CDR3 DNA reads TGCAGCGTTGTAAGGGACAACCAAGAGACCCAGTACTTC. This rearrangement joins TRBV29-1 to TRBJ2-5; tentative D call: TRBD1 (6 bases). The ends were cut back, 4 bases at V and 0 bases at J, with 9 bases in the middle. Per germline, CDR1 SQVTM and CDR2 ANQGSEA. The CDR3 contains 13 residues. Filled out from reference TRBV29-1 and TRBJ2-5, the complete variable domain reads SAVISQKPSRDICQRGTSLTIQCQVDSQVTMMFWYRQQPGQSLTLIATANQGSEATYESGFVIDKFPISRPNLTFSTLTVSNMSPEDSSIYLCSVVRDNQETQYFGPGTRLLVL.